The table lists the clone carrying this T cell receptor (beta chain) with a few counts. Its antigen is currently unknown. The sample originates from a study of blood T cells in healthy people across ages. General observations from the study: Per million T cells, TCR beta diversity dropped about linearly as age rose.

Germline lookup yields CDR1 SNHLY and CDR2 FYNNEI. This CDR3 spans 18 amino acids. The V end was cut by 4 bases, the J end by 0 bases, with 21 bases between. In terms of origin and age, donors were healthy Caucasian individuals from Russia aged about 6 to 90. No fewer than 6.5 million PBMCs went into each sample. Then a second PCR, running about 6 to 11 cycles, was carried out with a sample-barcoded 5' primer and a J-beta primer mix. Carrying 12 random nucleotides, a template-switch adaptor labeled each individual cDNA molecule. In TCRdb, the 5' RACE reads were re-called with MiXCR into one record per CDR3 protein. The table records 1.5 million to 2 million distinct CDR3 sequences, about two fifths of them present only once.

The specimen was blood. This clonotype was obtained from a human donor in good health. V and J are TRBV2 and TRBJ1-2; the D is unclear. CDR3 loop: CASSGSVYRPRANYGYTF. CDR3 in DNA: TGTGCCAGCAGTGGGTCCGTTTATCGTCCCCGGGCTAACTATGGCTACACCTTC.